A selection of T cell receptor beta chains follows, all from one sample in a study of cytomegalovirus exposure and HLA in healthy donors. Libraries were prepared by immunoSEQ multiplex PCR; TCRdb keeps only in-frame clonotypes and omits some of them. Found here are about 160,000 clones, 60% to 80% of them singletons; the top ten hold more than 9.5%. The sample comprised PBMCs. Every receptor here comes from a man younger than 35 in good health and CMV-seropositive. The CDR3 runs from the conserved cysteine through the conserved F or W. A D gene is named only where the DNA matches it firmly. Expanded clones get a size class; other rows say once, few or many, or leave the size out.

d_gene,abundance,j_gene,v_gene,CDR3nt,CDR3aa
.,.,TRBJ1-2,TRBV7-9,TGTGCCAGCAGCTCCGGGAGACGATATGGCTACACCTTC,CASSSGRRYGYTF
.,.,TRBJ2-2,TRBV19,TGTGCCGCCCAGACAGCGTACAACACCGGGGAGCTGTTTTTT,CAAQTAYNTGELFF
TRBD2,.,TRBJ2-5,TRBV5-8,TGTGCCAGCAGCTCTGGGACTAGCGGGAAAGAGACCCAGTACTTC,CASSSGTSGKETQYF
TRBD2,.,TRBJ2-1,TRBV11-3,TGTGCCAGCAGCTTAAGGGTAGCGGGAGGGAATGAGCAGTTCTTC,CASSLRVAGGNEQFF
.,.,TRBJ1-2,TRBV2,TGTGCCAGCAGTAAAACAGGGAATTATGGCTACACCTTC,CASSKTGNYGYTF
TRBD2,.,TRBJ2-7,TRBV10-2,TGCGCCAGCAGTGAAGGACTAGCGGGGGTTTCCTACGAGCAGTACTTC,CASSEGLAGVSYEQYF
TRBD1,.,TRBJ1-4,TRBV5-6,TGTGCCAGCAGCTTGGCCGGGACAGGTATCCCTTTAATGAAAAAACTGTTTTTT,CASSLAGTGIPLMKKLFF
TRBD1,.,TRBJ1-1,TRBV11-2,TGTGCCAGCAGTTTTAAGGGGGACAGGGGCTTCCAAGCTTTCTTT,CASSFKGDRGFQAFF
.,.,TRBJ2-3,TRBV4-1,TGCGCCAGCAGCCCGGACATACTCACAGATACGCAGTATTTT,CASSPDILTDTQYF
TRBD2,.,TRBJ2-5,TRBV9,TGTGCCAGCAGCGTAACCGGACTAGCGGGAGGTCTGGAGACCCAGTACTTC,CASSVTGLAGGLETQYF
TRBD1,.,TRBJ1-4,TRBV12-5,TGTGCTAGTGGTTGGACAGGGGGCGCAGATGAAAAACTGTTTTTT,CASGWTGGADEKLFF
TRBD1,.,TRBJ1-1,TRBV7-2,TGTGCCAGCAGCCGACAGGGGACTGAAGCTTTCTTT,CASSRQGTEAFF
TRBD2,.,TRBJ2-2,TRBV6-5,TGTGCCAGCAGTTCGGGGCGGGGGGGGGCGATCGGGGAGCTGTTTTTT,CASSSGRGGAIGELFF
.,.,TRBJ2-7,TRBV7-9,TGTGCCAGCACCAACCGTGGGGCAGAGCTAGTCCGCGAGCAGTACTTC,CASTNRGAELVREQYF
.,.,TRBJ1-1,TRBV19,TGTGCCAGCGGGGCCGGCGCGCAGGGGTCGGTGAACACTGAAGCTTTCTTT,CASGAGAQGSVNTEAFF
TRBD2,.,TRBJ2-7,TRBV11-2,TGTGCCAGCACCCCCGGGGGGTACGAGCAGTACTTC,CASTPGGYEQYF
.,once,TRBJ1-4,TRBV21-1,TGTGCCAGCAGCAAAATTGGCCGGACAGGGAAACGTAGGGGTAATGAAAAACTGTTTTTT,CASSKIGRTGKRRGNEKLFF
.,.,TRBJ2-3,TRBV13,TGTGCCAGCAGCTTCGAGCGCACAGATACGCAGTATTTT,CASSFERTDTQYF
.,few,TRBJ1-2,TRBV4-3,TGCGCCAGCAGCCAAGAAAACGGGTTTGCCCTCTACACCTTC,CASSQENGFALYTF
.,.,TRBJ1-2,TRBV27,TGTGCCAGCAGTGCCCTACTGGGCTCAGCCTATGGCTACACCTTC,CASSALLGSAYGYTF
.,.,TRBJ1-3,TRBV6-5,TGTGCCAGCAGGCCCCAGGGAACTGGAAACACCATATATTTT,CASRPQGTGNTIYF
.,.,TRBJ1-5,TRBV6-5,TGTGCCAGCAGTTGGAAACCGGGGCAGCCCCAGCATTTT,CASSWKPGQPQHF
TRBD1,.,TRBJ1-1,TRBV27,TGTGCCAGCAGTTTAGACAGGGCTGGGGAAGCTTTCTTT,CASSLDRAGEAFF
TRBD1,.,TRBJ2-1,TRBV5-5,TGTGCCAGCAGCCGGGGGAACAGGGGGCACTCCTACAATGAGCAGTTCTTC,CASSRGNRGHSYNEQFF
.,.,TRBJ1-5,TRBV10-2,TGCGCCAGCAGTGTCCAGGCCTCTATCGAGCCCCAGCATTTT,CASSVQASIEPQHF
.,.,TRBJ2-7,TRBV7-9,TGTGCCAGCAGCTACGGGGTCACGGGTACGTACGAGCAGTACTTC,CASSYGVTGTYEQYF
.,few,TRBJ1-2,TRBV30,TGTGCCTGGAGCCCCAGGGTTAACTATGGCTACACCTTC,CAWSPRVNYGYTF
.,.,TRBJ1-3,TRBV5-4,TGTGCCAGCAGCTTGGACCCGGGGGGAAACACCATATATTTT,CASSLDPGGNTIYF
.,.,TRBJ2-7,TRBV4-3,TGCGCCAGCAGCCAAGCTCTCTACTACGAGCAGTACTTC,CASSQALYYEQYF
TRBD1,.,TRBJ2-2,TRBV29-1,TGCAGCGTTGAACAAGGACAGGGGGCGTCCGGGGAGCTGTTTTTT,CSVEQGQGASGELFF
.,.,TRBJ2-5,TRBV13,TGTGCCAGCAGCGAAAGACGGGGGACCCAAGAGACCCAGTACTTC,CASSERRGTQETQYF
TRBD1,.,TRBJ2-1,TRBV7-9,TGTGCCAGCAGTCCCGACAGGGGGCGATTGAATGAGCAGTTCTTC,CASSPDRGRLNEQFF
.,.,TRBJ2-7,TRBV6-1,TGTGCCAGCAGTGAAGTCGGCAGGGAAAGGAACGAGCAGTACTTC,CASSEVGRERNEQYF
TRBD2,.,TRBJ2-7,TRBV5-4,TGTGCCAGCAGCCCGGGACTAGCGGTTAGTAAAAAGCAGTACTTC,CASSPGLAVSKKQYF
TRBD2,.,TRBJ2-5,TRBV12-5,TGTGCTAGTGGCTACGGGACTAGCGGGAGAGAGACCCAGTACTTC,CASGYGTSGRETQYF
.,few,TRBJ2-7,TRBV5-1,TGCGCCAGCACGAGACCGGGACAAACCTACGAGCAGTACTTC,CASTRPGQTYEQYF
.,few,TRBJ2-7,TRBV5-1,TGCGCCAGCAGCTTTACAGGGTTCTACGAGCAGTACTTC,CASSFTGFYEQYF
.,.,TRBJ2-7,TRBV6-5,TGTGCCAGCAGTTATGGGGGGGGCCCGACCTACGAGCAGTACTTC,CASSYGGGPTYEQYF
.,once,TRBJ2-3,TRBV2,TGTGCCAGCAGTGGAGACAGGAAGAGCACAGATACGCAGTATTTT,CASSGDRKSTDTQYF
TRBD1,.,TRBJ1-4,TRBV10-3,TGTGCCATCAGCCCCGGGACAGAAAATGAAAAACTGTTTTTT,CAISPGTENEKLFF
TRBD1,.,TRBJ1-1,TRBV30,TGTGCCTGGATATCCAGGGGGCGAGCGGGCGCAAACACTGAAGCTTTCTTT,CAWISRGRAGANTEAFF
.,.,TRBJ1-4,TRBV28,TGTGCCAGCAGTCGTACAGGGAGCTCTAATGAAAAACTGTTTTTT,CASSRTGSSNEKLFF
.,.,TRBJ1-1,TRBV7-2,TGTGCCAGCAGCTTAAATTGGGGGCCTATGAACACTGAAGCTTTCTTT,CASSLNWGPMNTEAFF
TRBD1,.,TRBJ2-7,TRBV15,TGTGCCACCAGCAGGACGGGACAGTACTTCTACGAGCAGTACTTC,CATSRTGQYFYEQYF